Following are 32 T cell receptor beta chains from one sample sequenced in a study of cytomegalovirus exposure and HLA in healthy donors listed by TCRdb under 2017. Library preparation used the immunoSEQ multiplex PCR assay. A mixture of 60 forward primers for TCR Vbeta segments and 13 reverse primers for TCR Jbeta segments was used in the multiplex PCR. In TCRdb, the immuneACCESS table is reduced to in-frame sequences with V and J assigned. These tables do not hold every clone; where another copy was compared, an unresolved V gene accounts for under half, and the others remain unexplained. The sample records some 98,000 clones, about 81% of which are singletons. Together, the top ten hold approximately 11% of the sample. Material for sequencing was PBMCs. Receptors were obtained from a man in his late teens or twenties in good health and CMV-seropositive.

The chain employs TRBV11-2 and TRBJ2-5, with D maybe TRBD1 (5 bases). The CDR3 spans 18 residues. V dropped 0 bases and J dropped 3 bases, with 20 bases sitting between them. Germline-derived CDR1 and CDR2 are SGHAT and FQNNGV. The CDR3 nucleotides are TGTGCCAGCAGCTTAGAGGCCCCCTACGACAGACAAAAAGAGACCCAGTACTTC. Translated, it gives CASSLEAPYDRQKETQYF.

This clone was picked up a small number of times. The rearrangement joins TRBV5-1 to TRBJ1-1; D gene uncertain. The germline V gene has CDR1 SGHRS and CDR2 YFSETQ. V was clipped by 0 bases and J by 0 bases, with 9 bases between them. The length of the CDR3 is 15 residues. CDR3 in amino acids: CASSLAGTMNTEAFF. The CDR3 region has the DNA TGCGCCAGCAGCTTGGCAGGTACCATGAACACTGAAGCTTTCTTT.

The genes are TRBV7-2 and TRBJ1-1; no clear D gene. V lost 4 bases, J lost 7 bases, and 13 bases lay in between. The CDR3 has 13 amino acids. The V gene's germline CDR1 is SGHTA and CDR2 FQGNSA. CDR3 DNA: TGTGCCAGCAGCTCCTACGATGTAGTTGAAGCTTTCTTT. Translating gives CASSSYDVVEAFF. The full variable domain, completed using reference TRBV7-2 and TRBJ1-1, is GAGVSQSPSNKVTEKGKDVELRCDPISGHTALYWYRQSLGQGLEFLIYFQGNSAPDKSGLPSDRFSAERTGGSVSTLTIQRTQQEDSAVYLCASSSYDVVEAFFGQGTRLTVV.

The genes are TRBV5-6 and TRBJ1-2; D uncertain. The CDR3 loop spans 14 amino acids. Germline loops: CDR1 SGHDT, CDR2 YYEEEE. V was clipped by 5 bases and J by 2 bases, with 13 bases between them. For the CDR3, the DNA is TGTGCCAGCAGGTCAGGAGGGCGGAACTATGGCTACACCTTC. Translated: CASRSGGRNYGYTF.

The V gene is TRBV13, the J gene TRBJ2-2, with 15 nucleotides matching TRBD2. Unmatched junction bases numbered 11, after V lost 5 bases and J lost 1 base. The germline V gene encodes CDR1 PRHDT and CDR2 FYEKMQ (reference sequence). The CDR3 has 20 amino acids. The CDR3 loop reads CASSPNPGLAGGQNTGELFF. The CDR3 DNA reads TGTGCCAGCAGCCCGAACCCCGGACTAGCGGGGGGGCAGAACACCGGGGAGCTGTTTTTT.

CDR3: CASRIQSEAFF. As DNA, the CDR3 is TGCGCCAGCAGGATACAGAGTGAAGCTTTCTTT. The V call is TRBV10-2, the J call TRBJ1-1; D remains unclear. Germline V gives CDR1 WSHSY, CDR2 SAAADI. The CDR3 totals 11 residues. V gave up 6 bases and J gave up 7 bases, with 9 bases separating them.

The chain couples TRBV7-8 to TRBJ2-5; D unresolved. This CDR3 spans 11 amino acids. CDR1 SGHVS and CDR2 FQNEAQ come from the germline V gene. Trimming shortened V by 4 bases and J by 5 bases, and 5 bases separated the two germline ends. The CDR3 is CASSSGETQYF. The CDR3, as DNA: TGTGCCAGCAGCTCCGGGGAGACCCAGTACTTC.

The chain has TRBV19 and TRBJ2-1, with D perhaps TRBD2 (5 bases). Germline loops: CDR1 LNHDA, CDR2 SQIVND (reference sequence). V dropped 3 bases and J dropped 6 bases, with 15 bases sitting between them. This CDR3 is 15 amino acids long. The CDR3 reads CASSIKGLAINEQFF. Here the CDR3 DNA reads TGTGCCAGTAGTATCAAGGGTCTAGCAATCAATGAGCAGTTCTTC.

V gene TRBV6-1 combines with J gene TRBJ1-1, with no clear D. The germline V and J ends were trimmed by 4 bases and 0 bases, with 6 bases remaining between them. This CDR3 has 13 residues. CDR1 is MNHNS, CDR2 SASEGT, per germline. CDR3 sequence: CASSGQMNTEAFF. For the CDR3, the DNA is TGTGCCAGCAGTGGACAAATGAACACTGAAGCTTTCTTT.

The CDR3 nucleotides are TGTGCCAGTAGTATAGATTTCGCGGGGGCCACCTACAATGAGCAGTTCTTC. This encodes CASSIDFAGATYNEQFF. The chain carries TRBV19 and TRBJ2-1; TRBD2 might be the D (7 bases). The germline CDR1 and CDR2 sequences are LNHDA and SQIVND (reference sequence). Trimming removed 0 bases at V and 2 bases at J, with 14 bases between. The CDR3 length is 17 residues.

For the CDR3, the DNA is TGTGCCACCAGCAGAGATCGTGGGACAGGGAACACTGAAGCTTTCTTT. It translates to CATSRDRGTGNTEAFF. This chain joins TRBV15 and TRBJ1-1; 8 bases are shared with TRBD1. Per germline, CDR1 LNHNV and CDR2 YYDKDF (reference sequence). CDR3 length: 16 amino acids. Germline trimming cut 0 bases from V and 1 base from J; bases unmatched to any gene: 4.

The chain is built from TRBV28 and TRBJ1-1, with a weak D call TRBD1 (5 bases). Germline loops: CDR1 MDHEN, CDR2 SYDVKM. Trimming took 5 bases from V and 4 from J, leaving 8 bases between them. CDR3 length: 12 residues. The DNA for the CDR3 is TGTGCCAGCAGTGAGCAGGGCACTGAAGCTTTCTTT. Protein product: CASSEQGTEAFF.

There are a few counts of this clone. The chain uses TRBV27 and TRBJ1-6; the D gene is possibly TRBD1 (5 bases). Trimming stripped 8 bases from V and 4 bases from J, with 12 bases between. The CDR3 is 14 residues long. Germline CDR1 and CDR2: MNHEY and SMNVEV (reference sequence). DNA of the CDR3: TGTGCCAGCCGATTGACAGAGTATAATTCACCCCTCCACTTT. Translated, it gives CASRLTEYNSPLHF.

The chain links TRBV5-1 to TRBJ1-6, with a tentative D call TRBD1 (5 bases). The CDR3 is made up of 15 amino acids. Per the germline V gene, CDR1 is SGHRS and CDR2 is YFSETQ. V lost 5 bases and J 5 bases, leaving 14 bases between the germline ends. Here the CDR3 reads CASRGQGRDNSPLHF. The CDR3 nucleotides read TGCGCCAGCAGGGGGCAGGGCAGGGATAATTCACCCCTCCACTTT.

This chain connects TRBV29-1 to TRBJ2-1; TRBD2 agrees at 14 bases. Germline assignment: CDR1 SQVTM and CDR2 ANQGSEA. This CDR3 region has 18 residues. Unmatched junction bases numbered 12, after V lost 8 bases and J lost 0 bases. CDR3 sequence reads: CSIQGLAGAKSSYNEQFF. DNA of the CDR3: TGCAGCATTCAGGGACTAGCGGGGGCAAAAAGCTCCTACAATGAGCAGTTCTTC.

The V gene is TRBV30, the J gene TRBJ2-1, with 11 positions matching TRBD2. CDR1 is GTSNPN, CDR2 SVGIG, per germline (reference sequence). J gave up 8 bases and V 2 bases, and 8 bases lay outside the gene matches. The CDR3 spans 15 residues. The CDR3, as DNA: TGTGCCTGGAGTAATAGCGGGGGGGCTAATGATGAGCAGTTCTTC. It yields the protein CAWSNSGGANDEQFF.

This clone was counted a single time. The chain joins TRBV4-2 to TRBJ2-7, with 12 positions matching TRBD2. V lost 0 bases to trimming and J lost 3 bases; unmatched junction nucleotides: 6. Germline CDR1 reads LGHNA; CDR2 reads YNFKEQ. The CDR3 extends over 17 amino acids. CDR3 region: CASSQDLAGLAGYEQYF. CDR3 bases: TGTGCCAGCAGCCAAGATCTTGCGGGACTAGCGGGCTACGAGCAGTACTTC.

This rearrangement joins TRBV9 to TRBJ2-5; maybe TRBD2 (6 bases). V lost 3 bases and J 3 bases, leaving 15 bases between the germline ends. Per the germline V gene, CDR1 is SGDLS and CDR2 is YYNGEE. The CDR3 length is 15 residues. Written as DNA, the CDR3 is TGTGCCAGCAGCGGGGGACTCAACTTTGAAGAGACCCAGTACTTC. This gives the protein CASSGGLNFEETQYF.

This clone appeared a few times. The chain links TRBV14 to TRBJ1-2, with D possibly TRBD1 on 5 matching bases. Trimming shortened V by 4 bases and J by 4 bases, and 16 bases separated the two germline ends. Per the germline V gene, CDR1 is SGHDN and CDR2 is FVKESK. CDR3 length equals 15 residues. The CDR3 DNA reads TGTGCCAGCAGCCCCGTGGCAGGGATGGTCTATGGCTACACCTTC. It codes for CASSPVAGMVYGYTF.

The V gene is TRBV4-1, the J gene TRBJ1-2; perhaps TRBD1 as D (6 bases). The CDR3 has 12 amino acids. V was shortened by 5 bases and J by 7 bases, with 11 bases between the two germline ends. The V gene's germline CDR1 is MGHRA and CDR2 YSYEKL. Here the CDR3 DNA reads TGCGCCAGCAGCAAAGGGGGGGGTGGCTACACCTTC. Translation: CASSKGGGGYTF.

V usage is TRBV6-5 and J usage is TRBJ2-7; TRBD2 matches at 7 bases. With 0 bases clipped from V and 5 bases from J, the junction kept 1 base outside the gene matches. Germline V gene data show CDR1 as MNHEY and CDR2 as SVGAGI. There are 13 residues in the CDR3. CDR3 protein: CASSYSGRDEQYF. The DNA for the CDR3 is TGTGCCAGCAGTTACTCGGGGAGGGACGAGCAGTACTTC.

This rearrangement joins TRBV21-1 to TRBJ1-1; the DNA was not used to check the table's D call, TRBD1. TRBV21-1 represents a pseudogene. CDR3 size: 17 residues. The CDR3 nucleotides are TGTGCCAGCAGCAACCCCGGACAGGGGTTTGGAGGCACTGAAGCTTTCTTT. This sequence encodes CASSNPGQGFGGTEAFF.

The chain is built from TRBV13 and TRBJ2-1; 8 bases fit TRBD2. J lost 5 bases, V lost 6 bases, and 3 bases had no gene match. The CDR3 runs to 13 residues. The germline CDR1 and CDR2 sequences are PRHDT and FYEKMQ (reference sequence). In nucleotides, the CDR3 is TGTGCCAGCAGTCTAGCGGGCCACAATGAGCAGTTCTTC. It yields the protein CASSLAGHNEQFF. Supplemented by reference TRBV13 and TRBJ2-1, the full variable domain reads AAGVIQSPRHLIKEKRETATLKCYPIPRHDTVYWYQQGPGQDPQFLISFYEKMQSDKGSIPDRFSAQQFSDYHSELNMSSLELGDSALYFCASSLAGHNEQFFGPGTRLTVL.

The chain recombines TRBV28 with TRBJ2-1, with 8 bases identical to TRBD2. CDR1 and CDR2 (germline): MDHEN, SYDVKM. The J segment lost 4 bases and the V segment lost 6 bases, leaving 14 bases of the junction unmatched. The CDR3 is 17 residues long. DNA of the CDR3: TGTGCCAGCAGCCCACGACGAGGGGCGGGGGGATACAATGAGCAGTTCTTC. Protein product: CASSPRRGAGGYNEQFF.

The rearrangement links TRBV7-9 to TRBJ2-3, with 7 nucleotides matching TRBD1. CDR1 is SEHNR and CDR2 is FQNEAQ in the germline V gene (reference sequence). The CDR3 length is 14 residues. V lost 5 bases to trimming and J lost 2 bases; unmatched junction nucleotides: 4. This chain's CDR3 is CASSPDRFTDTQYF. Written as DNA, the CDR3 is TGTGCCAGCAGCCCGGACAGGTTCACAGATACGCAGTATTTT.

This clone has just a few counts. The chain is built from TRBV18 and TRBJ1-1, with 7 bases identical to TRBD1. The CDR3 has 14 amino acids. Germline V gene lookup returns CDR1 KGHSH and CDR2 LQKENI. V lost 4 bases, J lost 2 bases, and 4 bases stayed unmatched. The CDR3 reads CASSQTGRNTEAFF. The CDR3 bases are TGTGCCAGCTCACAGACAGGGCGCAACACTGAAGCTTTCTTT.

This chain uses TRBV5-4 with TRBJ2-1; the match to TRBD2 covers 12 bases. Germline CDR1 and CDR2: SGHNT and YYREEE (reference sequence). This CDR3 has 17 residues. V trimming: 3 bases; J trimming: 5 bases; junction bases outside the gene matches: 9. The CDR3 coding sequence is TGTGCCAGCAGCTCAAAAACTAGCGGGGGGCCTAACAATGAGCAGTTCTTC. It encodes CASSSKTSGGPNNEQFF.

The chain joins TRBV5-1 to TRBJ1-3; no clear D gene. This CDR3 has 16 amino acids. Trimming took 0 bases from V and 1 from J, leaving 11 bases between them. Germline V gene sequence: CDR1 SGHRS, CDR2 YFSETQ. The CDR3 nucleotides are TGCGCCAGCAGCTTGGGAGCGGTTAAGTCTGGAAACACCATATATTTT. The encoded protein is CASSLGAVKSGNTIYF.

The chain uses TRBV5-8 and TRBJ2-7, with TRBD1 matching over 9 bases. V shed 8 bases, J shed 1 base, and the junction held 4 bases outside the gene matches. The CDR3 extends over 13 amino acids. CDR1 and CDR2 (germline): SGHTS, YDEGEE. The CDR3 DNA reads as TGTGCCAGTGAACAGGGGGCGTCCTACGAGCAGTACTTC. It encodes CASEQGASYEQYF. The whole variable domain, remainder taken from reference TRBV5-8 and TRBJ2-7, is EAGVTQSPTHLIKTRGQQATLRCSPISGHTSVYWYQQALGLGLQFLLWYDEGEERNRGNFPPRFSGRQFPNYSSELNVNALELEDSALYLCASEQGASYEQYFGPGTRLTVT.

Notes on this clone: The same CDR3 also results from other DNA sequences found in this sample. The gene calls are TRBV5-1 and TRBJ2-7; 10 nucleotides align to TRBD2. There are 14 residues in the CDR3. Germline-derived CDR1 and CDR2 are SGHRS and YFSETQ. V dropped 0 bases and J dropped 4; count of bases not matched to a gene: 1. The CDR3 loop reads CASSLASGGYEQYF. The DNA of the CDR3 is TGCGCCAGCAGCTTGGCTAGCGGGGGATACGAGCAGTACTTC.

The sample holds a few counts of this clone. The rearrangement links TRBV6-1 to TRBJ1-5; 8 nucleotides align to TRBD1. The CDR3 contains 14 residues. Germline V gene sequence: CDR1 MNHNS, CDR2 SASEGT. V lost 7 bases, J lost 7 bases, and 9 bases stayed unmatched. As DNA, the CDR3 is TGTGCCAGCAATCGAGGACAGGGAGAGCAGCCCCAGCATTTT. This gives the protein CASNRGQGEQPQHF.

The J gene is TRBJ2-3, the V gene TRBV19, with 9 nucleotides matching TRBD1. The CDR3 runs to 15 residues. J gave up 3 bases and V 3 bases, and 4 bases lay outside the gene matches. Looked up from germline, CDR1 is LNHDA and CDR2 is SQIVND (reference sequence). CDR3 nucleotides: TGTGCCAGTAGTATTTCCGGGACAGGGACAGATACGCAGTATTTT. It codes for CASSISGTGTDTQYF.